This T cell receptor beta chain was profiled in a study of blood T cells in healthy people across ages. Findings of the study overall: Because donor CMV status was unknown, expanded clonotype changes were possibly confounded. Across samples, TCR beta diversity tracked strongly with naive T cell percentage.

As regards this clonotype: What it binds is not known. A single base separates this from a much larger clone, so it may be a read error.

The CDR3 consists of 14 residues. Next came a second PCR, run for about 7 to 12 cycles, which used a sample-barcoded 5' primer along with a J-beta primer mix. MiXCR was run by TCRdb on the 5' RACE reads, yielding one entry per CDR3 protein. The table includes 1.5 million to 2 million distinct CDR3 sequences, around 35% detected once. A minimum of 7 million PBMCs was isolated per sample. This receptor was obtained from a woman younger than 45 in good health. Sequenced: blood. V is TRBV12-3 or TRBV12-4 and J is TRBJ2-7; D remains ambiguous. CDR3 in DNA: TGTGCCGGCAGTTTGACTGTCAACCCCTACGAGCAGTACTTC. Its translation is CAGSLTVNPYEQYF.